This T cell receptor (beta chain) comes out of a study of molecular identifiers for immune sequencing clone quantification. Findings of the study overall: Detecting spiked Jurkat TCR RNA from one cell among roughly 900,000 naive cells was reportedly possible.

CDR1 and CDR2 (germline): MNHEY, SVGAGI. The trim removed 7 bases at V and 2 bases at J, leaving 7 bases unmatched. The CDR3 is made up of 14 amino acids. Ten or more counts support this clonotype. Its target is unknown. Listed TCR primers, together with previously described methods, were used for the bulk TCR libraries. TCRdb itself ran the PCR reads through MiXCR, one entry per CDR3 protein. The table includes 400,000 to 600,000 distinct CDR3 sequences, roughly 26% detected once. Libraries used about 19,000 to 1,100,000 sorted naive CD8 T cells and 10%, 30% or 50% RNA input. In the sort, naive CD8 T cells were defined as CD8+CD4-CCR7+CD45RA+.

The sample comprised naive CD8+ T cells from blood, with Jurkat cell RNA spiked in. Noted subset: FACS-sorted CD8+CD4-CCR7+CD45RA+ naive T cells. The chain recombines TRBV6-5 with TRBJ2-7, with TRBD1 matching over 8 bases. This clonotype was obtained from a human donor in good health. Some libraries in this study had Jurkat cell RNA spiked in. The CDR3 DNA follows: TGTGCCAGCAACGTTGGACAGGGAGCCTACGAGCAGTACTTC. Its translation: CASNVGQGAYEQYF.